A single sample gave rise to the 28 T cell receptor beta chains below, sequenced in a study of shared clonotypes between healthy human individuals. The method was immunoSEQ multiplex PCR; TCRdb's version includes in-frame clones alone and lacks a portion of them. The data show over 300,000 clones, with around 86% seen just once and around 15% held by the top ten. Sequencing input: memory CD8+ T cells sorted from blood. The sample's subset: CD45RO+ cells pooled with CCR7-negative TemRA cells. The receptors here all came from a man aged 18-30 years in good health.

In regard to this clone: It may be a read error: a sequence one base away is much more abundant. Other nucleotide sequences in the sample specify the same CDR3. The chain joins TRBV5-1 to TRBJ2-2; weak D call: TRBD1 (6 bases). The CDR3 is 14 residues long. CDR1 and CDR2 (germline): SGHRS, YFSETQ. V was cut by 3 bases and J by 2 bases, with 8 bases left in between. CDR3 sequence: CASSSGTNTGELFF. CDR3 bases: TGCGCCAGCAGCTCCGGGACAAACACCGGGGAGCTGTTTTTT.

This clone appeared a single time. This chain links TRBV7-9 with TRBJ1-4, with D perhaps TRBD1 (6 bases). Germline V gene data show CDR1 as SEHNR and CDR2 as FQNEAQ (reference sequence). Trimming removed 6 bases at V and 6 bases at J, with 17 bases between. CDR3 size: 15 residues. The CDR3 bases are TGTGCCAGCAGTCATGACAGGTCGTGGGATGAAAAACTGTTTTTT. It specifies CASSHDRSWDEKLFF.

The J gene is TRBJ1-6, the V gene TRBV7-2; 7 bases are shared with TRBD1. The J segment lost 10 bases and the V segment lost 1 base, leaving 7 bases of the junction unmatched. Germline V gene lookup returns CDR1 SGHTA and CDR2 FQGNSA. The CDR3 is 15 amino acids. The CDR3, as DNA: TGTGCCAGCAGCTTAGTCCGGGACAGTGGATCACCCCTCCACTTT. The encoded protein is CASSLVRDSGSPLHF.

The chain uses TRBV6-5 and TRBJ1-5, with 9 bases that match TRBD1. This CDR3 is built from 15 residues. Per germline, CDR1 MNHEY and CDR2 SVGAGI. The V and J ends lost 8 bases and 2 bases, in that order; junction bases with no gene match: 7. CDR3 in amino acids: CASGQGIGGNQPQHF. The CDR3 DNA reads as TGTGCCAGCGGACAGGGGATCGGGGGCAATCAGCCCCAGCATTTT.

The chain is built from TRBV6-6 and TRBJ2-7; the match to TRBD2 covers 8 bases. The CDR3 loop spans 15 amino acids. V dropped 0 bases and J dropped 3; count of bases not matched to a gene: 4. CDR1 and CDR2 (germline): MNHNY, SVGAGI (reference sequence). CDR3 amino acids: CASSYSRTSFYEQYF. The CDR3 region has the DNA TGTGCCAGCAGTTACTCACGGACTAGCTTCTACGAGCAGTACTTC.

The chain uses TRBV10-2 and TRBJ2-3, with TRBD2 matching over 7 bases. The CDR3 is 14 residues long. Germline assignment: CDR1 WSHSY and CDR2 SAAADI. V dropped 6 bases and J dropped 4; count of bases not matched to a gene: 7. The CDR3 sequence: CASRPGTTSDTQYF. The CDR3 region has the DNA TGCGCCAGCAGACCCGGGACTACGTCAGATACGCAGTATTTT.

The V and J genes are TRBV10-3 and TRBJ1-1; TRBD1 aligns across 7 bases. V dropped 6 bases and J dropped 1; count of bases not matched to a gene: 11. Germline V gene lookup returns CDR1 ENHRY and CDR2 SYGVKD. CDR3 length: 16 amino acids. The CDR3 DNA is TGTGCCATCAGAGAACTTGACAGGGCGGAGAACACTGAAGCTTTCTTT. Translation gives CAIRELDRAENTEAFF.

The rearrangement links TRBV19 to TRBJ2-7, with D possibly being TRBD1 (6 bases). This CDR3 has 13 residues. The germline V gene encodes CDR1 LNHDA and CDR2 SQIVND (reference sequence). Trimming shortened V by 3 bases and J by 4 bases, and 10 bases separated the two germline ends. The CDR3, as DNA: TGTGCCAGTAGTATCCGGACAGAGTACGAGCAGTACTTC. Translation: CASSIRTEYEQYF. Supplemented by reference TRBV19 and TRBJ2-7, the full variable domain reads DGGITQSPKYLFRKEGQNVTLSCEQNLNHDAMYWYRQDPGQGLRLIYYSQIVNDFQKGDIAEGYSVSREKKESFPLTVTSAQKNPTAFYLCASSIRTEYEQYFGPGTRLTVT.

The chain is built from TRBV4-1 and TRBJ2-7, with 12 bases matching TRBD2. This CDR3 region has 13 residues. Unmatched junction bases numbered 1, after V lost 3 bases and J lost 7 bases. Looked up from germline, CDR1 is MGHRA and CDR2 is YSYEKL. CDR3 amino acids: CASSHGLAGEQYF. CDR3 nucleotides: TGCGCCAGCAGCCACGGACTAGCGGGAGAGCAGTACTTC.

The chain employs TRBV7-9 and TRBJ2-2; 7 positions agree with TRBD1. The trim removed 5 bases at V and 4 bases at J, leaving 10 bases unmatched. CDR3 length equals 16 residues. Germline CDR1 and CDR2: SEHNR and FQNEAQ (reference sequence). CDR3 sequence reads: CASSQKGAPGTGELFF. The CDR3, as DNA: TGTGCCAGCAGCCAAAAGGGGGCACCCGGCACCGGGGAGCTGTTTTTT.

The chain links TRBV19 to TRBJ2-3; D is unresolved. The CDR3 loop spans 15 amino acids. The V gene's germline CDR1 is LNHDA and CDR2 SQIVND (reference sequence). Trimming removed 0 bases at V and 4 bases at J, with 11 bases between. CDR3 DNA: TGTGCCAGTAGTATAGATGGTAGAGACGCAGATACGCAGTATTTT. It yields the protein CASSIDGRDADTQYF.

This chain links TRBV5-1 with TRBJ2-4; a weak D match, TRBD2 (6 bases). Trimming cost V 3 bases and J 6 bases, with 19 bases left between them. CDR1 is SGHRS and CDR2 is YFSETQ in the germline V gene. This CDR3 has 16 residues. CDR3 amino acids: CASSWTPTGGINIQYF. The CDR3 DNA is TGCGCCAGCAGCTGGACACCTACCGGGGGTATAAACATTCAGTACTTC.

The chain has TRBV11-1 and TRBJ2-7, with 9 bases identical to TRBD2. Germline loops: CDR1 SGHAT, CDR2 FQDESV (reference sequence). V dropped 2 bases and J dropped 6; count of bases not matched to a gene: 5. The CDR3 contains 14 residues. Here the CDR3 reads CASSLLAGAGEQYF. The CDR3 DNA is TGTGCCAGCAGCTTATTAGCGGGGGCAGGCGAGCAGTACTTC.

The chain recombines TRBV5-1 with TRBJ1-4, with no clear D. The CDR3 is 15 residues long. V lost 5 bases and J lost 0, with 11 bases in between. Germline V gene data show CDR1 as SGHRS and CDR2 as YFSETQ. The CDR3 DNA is TGCGCCAGCAGTTCTCTTTACGCAACTAATGAAAAACTGTTTTTT. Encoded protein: CASSSLYATNEKLFF.

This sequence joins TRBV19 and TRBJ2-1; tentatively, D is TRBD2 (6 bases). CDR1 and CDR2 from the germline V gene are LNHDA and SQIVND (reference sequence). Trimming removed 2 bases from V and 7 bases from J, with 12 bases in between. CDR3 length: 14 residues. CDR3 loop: CASSIRGGFNEQFF. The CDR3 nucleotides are TGTGCCAGTAGTATAAGAGGAGGGTTTAATGAGCAGTTCTTC.

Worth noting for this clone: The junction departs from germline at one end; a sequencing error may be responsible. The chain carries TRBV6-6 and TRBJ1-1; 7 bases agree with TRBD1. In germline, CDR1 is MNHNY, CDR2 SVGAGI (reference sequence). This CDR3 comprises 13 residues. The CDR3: CAGSLTGDTEAFF. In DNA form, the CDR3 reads TGTGCCGGCAGTTTAACAGGGGACACTGAAGCTTTCTTT.

The CDR3 protein is CASSQGPVGYTF. In DNA form, the CDR3 reads TGCGCCAGCAGCCAAGGACCGGTAGGCTACACCTTC. This sequence joins TRBV4-1 and TRBJ1-2, with D unresolved. Trimming took off 1 base at V and 8 bases at J, with 8 bases between the two ends. The CDR3 runs 12 residues. Germline V gene sequence: CDR1 MGHRA, CDR2 YSYEKL.

Here the CDR3 reads CASSLGTSSSYNSPLHF. CDR3 DNA: TGTGCCAGCAGCTTGGGCACGTCGAGCTCCTATAATTCACCCCTCCACTTT. The rearrangement uses TRBV7-2 and TRBJ1-6; D unclear. Germline V gene data show CDR1 as SGHTA and CDR2 as FQGNSA. CDR3 length equals 17 residues. The V end was cut by 3 bases, the J end by 0 bases, with 12 bases between. The full variable domain, completed using reference TRBV7-2 and TRBJ1-6, is GAGVSQSPSNKVTEKGKDVELRCDPISGHTALYWYRQSLGQGLEFLIYFQGNSAPDKSGLPSDRFSAERTGGSVSTLTIQRTQQEDSAVYLCASSLGTSSSYNSPLHFGNGTRLTVT.

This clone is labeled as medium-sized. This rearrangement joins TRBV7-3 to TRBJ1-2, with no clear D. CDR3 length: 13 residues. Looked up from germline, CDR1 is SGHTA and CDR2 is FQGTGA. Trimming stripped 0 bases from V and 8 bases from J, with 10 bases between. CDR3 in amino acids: CASSLTGSGGYTF. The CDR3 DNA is TGTGCCAGCAGCTTAACAGGGTCAGGAGGCTACACCTTC.

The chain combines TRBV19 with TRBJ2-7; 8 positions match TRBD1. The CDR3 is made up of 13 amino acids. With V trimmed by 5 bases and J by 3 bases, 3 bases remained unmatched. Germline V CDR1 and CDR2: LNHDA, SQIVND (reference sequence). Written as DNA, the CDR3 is TGTGCCAGTAGTCTTACAGGGGGCTACGAGCAGTACTTC. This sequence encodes CASSLTGGYEQYF.

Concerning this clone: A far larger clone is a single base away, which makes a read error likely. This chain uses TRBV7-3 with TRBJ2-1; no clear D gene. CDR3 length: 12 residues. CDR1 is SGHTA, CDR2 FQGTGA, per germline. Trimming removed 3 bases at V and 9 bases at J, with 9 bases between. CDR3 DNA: TGTGCCAGCAGCTTTGGGGTGGGTGAGCAGTTCTTC. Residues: CASSFGVGEQFF.

The CDR3 spells CASSLAGLAITNEQFF. The CDR3 coding sequence is TGTGCCAGCAGCTTAGCGGGGCTAGCGATAACTAATGAGCAGTTCTTC. V gene TRBV7-9 combines with J gene TRBJ2-1; possible D gene TRBD2, 6 bases. The V gene lost 0 bases and the J gene lost 7 bases, with 16 bases spanning the gap. Per germline, CDR1 SEHNR and CDR2 FQNEAQ (reference sequence). The CDR3 has 16 amino acids.

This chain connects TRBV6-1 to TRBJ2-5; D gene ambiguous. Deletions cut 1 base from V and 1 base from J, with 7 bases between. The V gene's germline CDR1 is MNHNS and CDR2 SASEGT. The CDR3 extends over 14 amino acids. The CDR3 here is CASSEVDTQETQYF. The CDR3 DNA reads TGTGCCAGCAGTGAAGTCGACACCCAAGAGACCCAGTACTTC.

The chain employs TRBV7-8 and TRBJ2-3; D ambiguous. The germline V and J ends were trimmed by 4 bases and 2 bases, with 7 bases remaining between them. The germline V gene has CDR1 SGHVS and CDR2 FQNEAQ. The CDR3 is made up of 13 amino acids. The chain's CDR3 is CASSSDPTDTQYF. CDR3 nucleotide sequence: TGTGCCAGCAGCTCGGACCCCACAGATACGCAGTATTTT.

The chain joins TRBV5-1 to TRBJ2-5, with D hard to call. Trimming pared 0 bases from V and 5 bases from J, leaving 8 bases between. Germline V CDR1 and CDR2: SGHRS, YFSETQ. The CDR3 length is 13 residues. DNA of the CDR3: TGCGCCAGCAGCTTGGACATGGGGGAGACCCAGTACTTC. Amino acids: CASSLDMGETQYF.

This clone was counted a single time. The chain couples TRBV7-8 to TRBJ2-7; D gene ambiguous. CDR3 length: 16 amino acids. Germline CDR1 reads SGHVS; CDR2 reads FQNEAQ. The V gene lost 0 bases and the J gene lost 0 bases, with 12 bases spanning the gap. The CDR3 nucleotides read TGTGCCAGCAGCTTAGCGCGGCTCAATAGCTCCTACGAGCAGTACTTC. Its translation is CASSLARLNSSYEQYF.

CDR3 protein: CASSLSRENIQYF. The CDR3, as DNA: TGTGCCAGCAGCTTATCTAGAGAAAACATTCAGTACTTC. This chain links TRBV7-9 with TRBJ2-4; D ambiguous. CDR1 is SEHNR, CDR2 FQNEAQ, per germline (reference sequence). V was clipped by 2 bases and J by 5 bases, with 7 bases between them. This CDR3 is built from 13 residues.

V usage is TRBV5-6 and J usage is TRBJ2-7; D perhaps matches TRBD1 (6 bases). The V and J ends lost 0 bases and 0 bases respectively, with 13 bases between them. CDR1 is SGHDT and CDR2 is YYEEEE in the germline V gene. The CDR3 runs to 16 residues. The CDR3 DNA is TGTGCCAGCAGCTTGGATTCCCAGGGGACCTCCTACGAGCAGTACTTC. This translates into CASSLDSQGTSYEQYF.